The entry below gives a single T cell receptor beta chain sequence along with its context. These data originate in a study of PD-L1 blockade in urothelial cancer. The time point denotes: pretreatment peripheral blood. Profiled with immunoSEQ multiplex PCR; TCRdb holds only in-frame clones, not every one. Altogether around 66,000 clones are present, 75% to 90% being singletons, with the ten largest covering around 1.5%. Trimming pared 0 bases from V and 12 bases from J, leaving 12 bases between. The CDR3 runs 14 residues. Germline V gene lookup returns CDR1 SGHNT and CDR2 YENEEA. The TCR sequence derives from a man in his sixties or seventies with urothelial cancer. The chain recombines TRBV11-3 with TRBJ2-6; D may be TRBD2 (6 bases). The sequenced sample was PBMCs, obtained around atezolizumab (anti-PD-L1) treatment. The CDR3 DNA sequence: TGTGCCAGCAGCTTAGATCAAGGGACTGGCGTCCTGACTTTC. Translation gives CASSLDQGTGVLTF.